This TCR beta chain was identified during a study of blood T cell repertoires in COVID-19. Study overall: Italy, Spain and the United States were the sources of the convalescent and acute COVID-19 samples. Nucleic acid was either cDNA or gDNA, and it came from T cells, B-cell-depleted T cells, or PBMCs.

Authors' analysis steps: Nucleated cell number was recorded as an estimate derived from reference gene primer amplification. The method was immunoSEQ multiplex PCR; TCRdb's version includes in-frame clones alone and lacks a portion of them. The DNA was the basis for D and trimming; V, J and clone size are from that table. The sample records fewer than 85,000 clones, around 90% being singletons. The CDR3 sequence is 13 residues long. V gave up 5 bases and J gave up 2 bases; unmatched junction bases: 3. The germline gives CDR1 MDHEN, CDR2 SYDVKM. The sequence derives from a man aged 45-65 years with active COVID-19. The chain couples TRBV28 to TRBJ2-7, with 7 bases fitting TRBD1. The sequencing sample was made of peripheral blood. The CDR3: CASSRQGPYEQYF. Written as DNA, the CDR3 is TGTGCCAGCAGTAGACAGGGTCCCTACGAGCAGTACTTC.